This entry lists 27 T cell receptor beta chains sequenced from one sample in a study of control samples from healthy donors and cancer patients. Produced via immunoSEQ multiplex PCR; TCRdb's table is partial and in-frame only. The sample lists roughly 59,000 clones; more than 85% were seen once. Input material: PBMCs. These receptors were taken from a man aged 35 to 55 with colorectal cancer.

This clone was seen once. In DNA form, the CDR3 reads TGTGCCAGCAGCCTCTCCCGTGATACGCCCCAGCATTTT. Translation gives CASSLSRDTPQHF. The V gene is TRBV5-4, the J gene TRBJ1-5; D is uncertain. CDR3 length: 13 residues. V lost 4 bases and J 9 bases, leaving 14 bases between the germline ends. Looked up from germline, CDR1 is SGHNT and CDR2 is YYREEE (reference sequence).

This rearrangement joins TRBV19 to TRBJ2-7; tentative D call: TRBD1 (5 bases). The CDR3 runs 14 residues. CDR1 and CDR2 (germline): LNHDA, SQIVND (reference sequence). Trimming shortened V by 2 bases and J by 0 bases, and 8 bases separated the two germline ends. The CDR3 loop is CASSITGHSYEQYF. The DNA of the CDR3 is TGTGCCAGTAGTATAACAGGACACTCCTACGAGCAGTACTTC.

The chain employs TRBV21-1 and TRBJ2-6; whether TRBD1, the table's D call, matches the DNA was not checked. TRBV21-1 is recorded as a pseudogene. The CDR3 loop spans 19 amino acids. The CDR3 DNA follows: TGTGCCAGCAGCACCATACAGGGGGCAAATCCCCCTGGGGCCAACGTCCTGACTTTC. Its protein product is CASSTIQGANPPGANVLTF.

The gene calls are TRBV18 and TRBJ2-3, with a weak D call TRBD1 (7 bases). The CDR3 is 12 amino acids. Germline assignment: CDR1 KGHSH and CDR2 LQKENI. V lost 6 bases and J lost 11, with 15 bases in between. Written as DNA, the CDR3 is TGTGCCAGCTCTCTTGACAGGGAGGTGCAGTATTTT. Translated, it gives CASSLDREVQYF.

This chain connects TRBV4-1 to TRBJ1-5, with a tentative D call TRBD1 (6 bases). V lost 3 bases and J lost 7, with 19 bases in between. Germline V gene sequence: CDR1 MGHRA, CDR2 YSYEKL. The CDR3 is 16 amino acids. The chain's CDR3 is CASSQGALRGAQPQHF. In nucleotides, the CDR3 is TGCGCCAGCAGCCAGGGTGCCCTTAGGGGGGCCCAGCCCCAGCATTTT.

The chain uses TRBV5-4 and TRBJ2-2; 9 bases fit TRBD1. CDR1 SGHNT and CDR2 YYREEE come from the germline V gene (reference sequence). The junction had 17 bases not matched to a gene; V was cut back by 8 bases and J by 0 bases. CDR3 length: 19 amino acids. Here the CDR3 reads CASGGWDRVNRANTGELFF. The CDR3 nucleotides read TGTGCCAGTGGAGGTTGGGACAGGGTAAATAGGGCGAACACCGGGGAGCTGTTTTTT. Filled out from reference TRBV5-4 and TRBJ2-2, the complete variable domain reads ETGVTQSPTHLIKTRGQQVTLRCSSQSGHNTVSWYQQALGQGPQFIFQYYREEENGRGNFPPRFSGLQFPNYSSELNVNALELDDSALYLCASGGWDRVNRANTGELFFGEGSRLTVL.

The CDR3 here is CASSLGTVYTDTQYF. For the CDR3, the DNA is TGCGCCAGCAGCTTGGGGACAGTGTACACAGATACGCAGTATTTT. The J gene is TRBJ2-3, the V gene TRBV5-1; D might be TRBD1 (6 bases). Germline V gene sequence: CDR1 SGHRS, CDR2 YFSETQ. The V end lost 0 bases, the J end lost 2 bases, and 10 bases lay between the germline ends. This CDR3 region has 15 residues.

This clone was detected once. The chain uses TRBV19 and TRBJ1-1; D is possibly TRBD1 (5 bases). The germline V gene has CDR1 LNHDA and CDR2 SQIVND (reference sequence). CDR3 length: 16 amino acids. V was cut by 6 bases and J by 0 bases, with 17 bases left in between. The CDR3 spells CASRPTGFLLNTEAFF. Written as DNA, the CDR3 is TGTGCCAGTAGGCCAACAGGCTTCTTATTGAACACTGAAGCTTTCTTT.

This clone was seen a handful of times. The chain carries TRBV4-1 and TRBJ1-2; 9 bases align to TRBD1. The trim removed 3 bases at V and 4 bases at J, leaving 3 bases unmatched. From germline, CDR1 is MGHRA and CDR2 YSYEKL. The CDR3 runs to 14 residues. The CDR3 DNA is TGCGCCAGCAGCCAGACAGGGGGGCCCTATGGCTACACCTTC. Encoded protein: CASSQTGGPYGYTF.

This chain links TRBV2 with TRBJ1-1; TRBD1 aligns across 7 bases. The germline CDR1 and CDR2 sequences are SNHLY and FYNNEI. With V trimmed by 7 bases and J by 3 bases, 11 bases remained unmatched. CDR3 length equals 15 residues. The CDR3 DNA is TGTGCCAGCACAACCACAGGGGTCCCGGACACTGAAGCTTTCTTT. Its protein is CASTTTGVPDTEAFF.

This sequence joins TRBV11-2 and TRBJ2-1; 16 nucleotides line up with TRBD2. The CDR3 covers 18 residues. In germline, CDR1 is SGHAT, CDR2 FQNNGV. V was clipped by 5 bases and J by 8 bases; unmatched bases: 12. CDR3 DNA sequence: TGTGCCAGCAGCCCCCCCGGGACTAGCGGGGGGGCCGGGGATGAGCAGTTCTTC. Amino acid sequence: CASSPPGTSGGAGDEQFF.

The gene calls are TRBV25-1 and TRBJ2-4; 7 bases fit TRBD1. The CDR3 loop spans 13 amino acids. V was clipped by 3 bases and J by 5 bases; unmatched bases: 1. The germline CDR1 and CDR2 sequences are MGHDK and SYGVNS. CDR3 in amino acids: CASSDGTENIQYF. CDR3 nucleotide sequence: TGTGCCAGCAGTGACGGGACAGAAAACATTCAGTACTTC.

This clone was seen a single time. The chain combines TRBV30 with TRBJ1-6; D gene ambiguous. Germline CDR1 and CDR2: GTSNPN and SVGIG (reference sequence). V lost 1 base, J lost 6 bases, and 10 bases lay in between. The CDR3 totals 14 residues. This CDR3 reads CAWSADKTNSPLHF. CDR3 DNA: TGTGCCTGGAGTGCTGACAAGACTAATTCACCCCTCCACTTT.

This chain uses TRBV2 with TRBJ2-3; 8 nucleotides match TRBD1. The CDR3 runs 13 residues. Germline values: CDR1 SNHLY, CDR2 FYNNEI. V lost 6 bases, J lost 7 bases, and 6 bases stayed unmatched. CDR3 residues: CASRDREGNTQYF. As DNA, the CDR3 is TGTGCCAGCAGGGACAGGGAAGGGAATACGCAGTATTTT.

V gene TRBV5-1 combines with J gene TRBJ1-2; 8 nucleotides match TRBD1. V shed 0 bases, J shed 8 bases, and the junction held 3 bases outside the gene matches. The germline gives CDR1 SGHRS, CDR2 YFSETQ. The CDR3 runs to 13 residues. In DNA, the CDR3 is TGCGCCAGCAGCTTGGGACAGGGGTTGGGCTACACCTTC. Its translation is CASSLGQGLGYTF. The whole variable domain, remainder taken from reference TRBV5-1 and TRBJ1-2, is KAGVTQTPRYLIKTRGQQVTLSCSPISGHRSVSWYQQTPGQGLQFLFEYFSETQRNKGNFPGRFSGRQFSNSRSEMNVSTLELGDSALYLCASSLGQGLGYTFGSGTRLTVV.

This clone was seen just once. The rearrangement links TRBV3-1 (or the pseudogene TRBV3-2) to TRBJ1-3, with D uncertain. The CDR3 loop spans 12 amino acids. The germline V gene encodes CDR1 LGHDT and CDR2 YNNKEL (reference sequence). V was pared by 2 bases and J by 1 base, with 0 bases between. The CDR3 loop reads CASSQSGNTIYF. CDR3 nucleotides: TGTGCCAGCAGCCAATCTGGAAACACCATATATTTT.

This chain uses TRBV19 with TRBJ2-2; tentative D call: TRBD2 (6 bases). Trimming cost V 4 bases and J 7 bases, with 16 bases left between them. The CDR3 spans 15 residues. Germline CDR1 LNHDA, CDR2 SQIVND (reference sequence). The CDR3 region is CASSNAGFRNGELFF. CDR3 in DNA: TGTGCCAGTAGTAATGCGGGGTTCAGGAACGGGGAGCTGTTTTTT.

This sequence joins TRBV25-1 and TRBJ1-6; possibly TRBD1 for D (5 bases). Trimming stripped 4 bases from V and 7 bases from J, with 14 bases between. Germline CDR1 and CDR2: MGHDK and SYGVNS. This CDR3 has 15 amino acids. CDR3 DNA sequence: TGTGCCAGCAGTGGCCAAGCGACAGCGAATTCACCCCTCCACTTT. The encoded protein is CASSGQATANSPLHF.

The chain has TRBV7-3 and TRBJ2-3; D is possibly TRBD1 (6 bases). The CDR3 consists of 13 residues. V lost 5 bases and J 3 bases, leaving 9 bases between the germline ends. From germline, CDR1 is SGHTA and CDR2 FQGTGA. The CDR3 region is CASSQQGTDTQYF. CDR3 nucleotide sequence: TGTGCCAGCAGCCAACAGGGAACAGATACGCAGTATTTT.

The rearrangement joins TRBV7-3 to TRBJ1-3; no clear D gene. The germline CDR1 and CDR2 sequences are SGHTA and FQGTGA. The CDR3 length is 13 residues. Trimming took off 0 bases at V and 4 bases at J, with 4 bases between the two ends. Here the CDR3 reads CASSLTSGNTIYF. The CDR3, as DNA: TGTGCCAGCAGCTTAACTTCCGGAAACACCATATATTTT.

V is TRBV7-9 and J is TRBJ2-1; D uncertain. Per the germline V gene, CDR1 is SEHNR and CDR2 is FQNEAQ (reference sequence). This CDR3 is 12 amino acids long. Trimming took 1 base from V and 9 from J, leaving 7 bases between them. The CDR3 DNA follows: TGTGCCAGCAGCTTAGAGGCAGGTGAGCAGTTCTTC. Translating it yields CASSLEAGEQFF.

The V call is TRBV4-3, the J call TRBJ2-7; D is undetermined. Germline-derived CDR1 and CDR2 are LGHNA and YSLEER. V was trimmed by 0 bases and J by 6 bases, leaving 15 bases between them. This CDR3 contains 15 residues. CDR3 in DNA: TGCGCCAGCAGCCAAGAGGTTCATCTAGGCCTCGAGCAGTACTTC. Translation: CASSQEVHLGLEQYF.

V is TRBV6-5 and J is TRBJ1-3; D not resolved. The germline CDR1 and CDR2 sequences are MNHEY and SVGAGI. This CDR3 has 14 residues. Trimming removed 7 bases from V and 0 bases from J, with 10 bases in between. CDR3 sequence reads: CASKLSVSGNTIYF. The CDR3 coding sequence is TGTGCCAGCAAGTTGTCCGTCTCTGGAAACACCATATATTTT.

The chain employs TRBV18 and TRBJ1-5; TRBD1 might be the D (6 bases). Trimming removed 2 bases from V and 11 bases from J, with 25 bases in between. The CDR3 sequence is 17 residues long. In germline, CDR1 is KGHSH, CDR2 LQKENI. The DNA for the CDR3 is TGTGCCAGCTCACCAGGGGGCGGGGGGACACGCTCCCCCGCCCAGCATTTT. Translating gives CASSPGGGGTRSPAQHF. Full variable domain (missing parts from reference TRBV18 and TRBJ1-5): NAGVMQNPRHLVRRRGQEARLRCSPMKGHSHVYWYRQLPEEGLKFMVYLQKENIIDESGMPKERFSAEFPKEGPSILRIQQVVRGDSAAYFCASSPGGGGTRSPAQHFGDGTRLSIL.

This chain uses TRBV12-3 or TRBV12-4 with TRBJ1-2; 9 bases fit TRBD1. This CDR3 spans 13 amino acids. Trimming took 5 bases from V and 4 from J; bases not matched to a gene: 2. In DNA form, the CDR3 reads TGTGCCAGCAGTCAGGACAGGGGCTATGGCTACACCTTC. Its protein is CASSQDRGYGYTF.

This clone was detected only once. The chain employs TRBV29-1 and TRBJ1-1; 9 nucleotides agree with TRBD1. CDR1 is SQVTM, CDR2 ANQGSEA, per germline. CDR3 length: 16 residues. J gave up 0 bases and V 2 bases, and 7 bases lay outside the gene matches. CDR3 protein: CSVEIVQGALNTEAFF. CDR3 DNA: TGCAGCGTTGAAATTGTACAGGGGGCCCTGAACACTGAAGCTTTCTTT.

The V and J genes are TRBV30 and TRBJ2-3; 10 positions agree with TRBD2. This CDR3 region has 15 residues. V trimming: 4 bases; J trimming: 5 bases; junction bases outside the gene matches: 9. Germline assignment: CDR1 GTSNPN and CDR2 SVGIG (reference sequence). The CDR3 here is CAWMRTTSGIDTQYF. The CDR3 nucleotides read TGTGCCTGGATGCGAACAACTAGCGGGATAGATACGCAGTATTTT.